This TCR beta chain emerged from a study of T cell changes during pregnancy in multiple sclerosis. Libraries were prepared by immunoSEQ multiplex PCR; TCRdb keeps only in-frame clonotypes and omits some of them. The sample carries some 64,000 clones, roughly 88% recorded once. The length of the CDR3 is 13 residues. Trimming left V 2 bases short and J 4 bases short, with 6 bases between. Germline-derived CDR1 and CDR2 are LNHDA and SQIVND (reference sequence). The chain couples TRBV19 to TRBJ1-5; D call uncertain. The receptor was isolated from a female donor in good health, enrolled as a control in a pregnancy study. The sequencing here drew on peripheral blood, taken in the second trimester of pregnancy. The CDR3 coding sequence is TGTGCCAGTAGTATATGGCAGAATCAGCCCCAGCATTTT. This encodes CASSIWQNQPQHF. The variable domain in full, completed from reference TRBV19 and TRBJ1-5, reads DGGITQSPKYLFRKEGQNVTLSCEQNLNHDAMYWYRQDPGQGLRLIYYSQIVNDFQKGDIAEGYSVSREKKESFPLTVTSAQKNPTAFYLCASSIWQNQPQHFGDGTRLSIL.